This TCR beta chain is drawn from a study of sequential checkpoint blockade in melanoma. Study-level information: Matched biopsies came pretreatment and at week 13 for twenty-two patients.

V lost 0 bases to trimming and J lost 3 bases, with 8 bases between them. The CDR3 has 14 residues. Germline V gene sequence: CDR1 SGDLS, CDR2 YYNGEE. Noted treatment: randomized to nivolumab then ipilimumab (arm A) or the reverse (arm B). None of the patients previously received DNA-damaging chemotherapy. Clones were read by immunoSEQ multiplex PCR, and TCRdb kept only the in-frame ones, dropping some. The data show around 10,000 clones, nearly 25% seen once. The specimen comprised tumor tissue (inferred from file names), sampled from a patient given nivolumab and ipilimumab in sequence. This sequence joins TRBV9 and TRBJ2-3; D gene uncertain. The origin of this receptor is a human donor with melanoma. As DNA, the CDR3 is TGTGCCAGCAGCGTAGCGGGTTTGACAGATACGCAGTATTTT. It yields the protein CASSVAGLTDTQYF.